A selection of T cell receptor beta chains follows, all from one sample in a study of cytomegalovirus exposure and HLA in healthy donors. The data were produced by immunoSEQ multiplex PCR, yet TCRdb's version contains in-frame clones alone and is incomplete. Altogether about 130,000 clones are present, 8.5% to 10% being singletons, with the ten largest covering 4.5% to 7%. Specimen: PBMCs. The receptors come from a man aged 40-49 years in good health and CMV-seronegative. Both conserved end residues are part of each CDR3.

CDR3aa	v_gene
CASRPGHHNSPLHF	TRBV27
CASSFRGTEAFF	TRBV5-6
CASSLAGGGLKEQYF	TRBV5-1
CASSPAGGNYNEQFF	TRBV18
CASSFTGGPMNTEAFF	TRBV5-1
CASSLEGTGVNTEAFF	TRBV5-1
CASSLTDEQYF	TRBV7-9
CASSLSGGVGTEAFF	TRBV7-6
CASRFSGGLTDTQYF	TRBV5-1
CSVEDPGQGNTEAFF	TRBV29-1
CASSLSQGYEQYF	TRBV5-4
CASSTRLAGTDTQYF	TRBV7-2
CASSTGHSTEAFF	TRBV19
CASSLTGSEAFF	TRBV5-6
CASSLSVGGGQYQETQYF	TRBV5-1
CAWRRPAQETQYF	TRBV30
CASSHGGAYNEQFF	TRBV4-2
CASRPTGGMTGELFF	TRBV5-4
CARVEKEEQFF	TRBV5-1
CATSRVGARAQETQYF	TRBV15
CASRPWEDTGELFF	TRBV7-9
CATSRDRGQFTEAFF	TRBV15
CASSWGQSLTDTQYF	TRBV5-1
CASSDDRNSGNTIYF	TRBV6-1
CASLWDLGAGELFF	TRBV7-9
CASSQIRETEAFF	TRBV14
CASSLGGQGGFTF	TRBV6-5
CASSPAGTGGNYEQYF	TRBV18
CASSLGTGEDGELFF	TRBV11-2
CASSLEPRFSNYGYTF	TRBV5-6
CASSLNTGEIDEQYF	TRBV27
CASRVTRTPNYGYTF	TRBV6-1
CASSSGQSNTEAFF	TRBV19
CASSANRDRLAGYTF	TRBV19
CASSLTNSRVGGVSTDTQYF	TRBV7-3
CSVGAATSYEQYF	TRBV29-1
CASSLALGSRVYEQYF	TRBV5-1